A single sample gave rise to the 32 T cell receptor beta chains below, sequenced in a study of neurological immune-mediated disorders. Time point specified: longitudinal time-point 3. Using its own MiXCR run on the 5' RACE reads, TCRdb lists one record per CDR3 protein. This sample has tens of thousands of distinct CDR3 sequences, with approximately 4.6% found just once. The sequenced sample consisted of PBMCs. All receptors derive from a woman aged 60-75 years with multiple sclerosis.

This clonotype was observed many times. This chain links TRBV5-1 with TRBJ1-2, with no clear D. Germline values: CDR1 SGHRS, CDR2 YFSETQ. V was clipped by 3 bases and J by 2 bases, with 8 bases between them. The CDR3 is made up of 13 amino acids. The CDR3 here is CASSSRVNYGYTF. DNA for the CDR3: TGCGCCAGCAGCTCTCGCGTGAACTATGGCTACACCTTC.

At least ten counts were recorded for this clonotype. V is TRBV7-9 and J is TRBJ2-5; 8 bases agree with TRBD1. The CDR3 totals 15 residues. Trimming removed 5 bases from V and 3 bases from J; junction bases left unmatched: 8. The germline gives CDR1 SEHNR, CDR2 FQNEAQ (reference sequence). The CDR3: CASSGARTGKETQYF. For the CDR3, the DNA is TGTGCCAGCAGCGGAGCGAGGACAGGGAAAGAGACCCAGTACTTC.

This clonotype was detected many times. V is TRBV27 and J is TRBJ1-1, with 10 positions matching TRBD1. V dropped 7 bases and J dropped 0; count of bases not matched to a gene: 5. CDR1 and CDR2 from the germline V gene are MNHEY and SMNVEV (reference sequence). The CDR3 is 15 amino acids. The CDR3 region has the DNA TGTGCCAGCATCAGACAGGGGGCGATGAACACTGAAGCTTTCTTT. Translating gives CASIRQGAMNTEAFF.

There are many counts of this clonotype. The V call is TRBV20-1, the J call TRBJ2-1; D unresolved. V dropped 3 bases and J dropped 5 bases, with 5 bases sitting between them. Germline V lookup: CDR1 DFQATT, CDR2 SNEGSKA (reference sequence). The CDR3 is made up of 11 amino acids. The CDR3 here is CSASPDNEQFF. Here the CDR3 DNA reads TGCAGTGCTAGCCCAGACAATGAGCAGTTCTTC.

This clonotype has at least ten counts. The chain joins TRBV18 to TRBJ2-1; D is unclear. The V gene lost 1 base and the J gene lost 8 bases, with 18 bases spanning the gap. CDR3 length: 16 amino acids. Germline V gene sequence: CDR1 KGHSH, CDR2 LQKENI. CDR3 nucleotides: TGTGCCAGCTCACCACTGAGTAGGCTAGTTATGGATGAGCAGTTCTTC. Its protein product is CASSPLSRLVMDEQFF.

This clonotype appeared many times. This chain joins TRBV6-6 and TRBJ1-4; no reliable D call. V lost 5 bases and J 6 bases, leaving 22 bases between the germline ends. The CDR3 length is 17 residues. Germline values: CDR1 MNHNY, CDR2 SVGAGI (reference sequence). The DNA of the CDR3 is TGTGCCAGCAGTAATGGGTTTCAGGTCTTGGAAGATGAAAAACTGTTTTTT. This translates into CASSNGFQVLEDEKLFF.

This clonotype was detected many times. The rearrangement joins TRBV5-1 to TRBJ2-3; D gene ambiguous. V lost 7 bases and J 4 bases, leaving 7 bases between the germline ends. This CDR3 has 11 residues. Germline CDR1 SGHRS, CDR2 YFSETQ. As DNA, the CDR3 is TGCGCCAGCTTGGTGGCAGATACGCAGTATTTT. It translates to CASLVADTQYF.

This clonotype showed up many times. This rearrangement joins TRBV20-1 to TRBJ2-2; TRBD2 agrees at 8 bases. CDR3 length: 14 residues. The V and J ends lost 5 bases and 5 bases, in that order; junction bases with no gene match: 7. Per germline, CDR1 DFQATT and CDR2 SNEGSKA (reference sequence). CDR3 sequence (DNA): TGCAGTGCTCAAGCGGGGGCGAGGACCGGGGAGCTGTTTTTT. It specifies CSAQAGARTGELFF.

At least ten counts were recorded for this clonotype. J is TRBJ1-5 and V is TRBV12-3 or TRBV12-4; D might be TRBD1 (6 bases). The CDR3 has 13 residues. Trimming removed 4 bases at V and 5 bases at J, with 9 bases between. The CDR3 reads CASSSGQHQPQHF. DNA of the CDR3: TGTGCCAGCAGTTCCGGACAGCATCAGCCCCAGCATTTT.

This clonotype was seen many times. The rearrangement links TRBV12-3 or TRBV12-4 to TRBJ2-1; 8 bases line up with TRBD1. CDR3 length equals 16 residues. Unmatched junction bases numbered 11, after V lost 4 bases and J lost 6 bases. The CDR3 reads CASSSYQGALGNEQFF. In DNA form, the CDR3 reads TGTGCCAGCAGTTCCTATCAGGGGGCGCTGGGCAATGAGCAGTTCTTC.

This clonotype was counted many times. The CDR3 DNA reads TGCAGCGCCAGGGAGTCGGGGGGCCGAGCTGAGCAGTTCTTC. Its protein is CSARESGGRAEQFF. This sequence joins TRBV29-1 and TRBJ2-1, with a weak D call TRBD2 (7 bases). Germline CDR1 and CDR2: SQVTM and ANQGSEA. This CDR3 contains 14 residues. V gave up 7 bases and J gave up 9 bases, with 22 bases separating them.

This clonotype was detected many times. The J gene is TRBJ1-5, the V gene TRBV6-6, with a possible D match to TRBD1 (5 bases). The CDR3 has 14 amino acids. The ends were cut back, 9 bases at V and 1 base at J, with 13 bases in the middle. Germline values: CDR1 MNHNY, CDR2 SVGAGI (reference sequence). CDR3 nucleotide sequence: TGTGCCAGTAATAGAGGGGACAGCAATCAGCCCCAGCATTTT. Translating gives CASNRGDSNQPQHF.

This clonotype appeared many times. The chain employs TRBV29-1 and TRBJ1-3; D gene ambiguous. This CDR3 region has 12 residues. The V gene lost 5 bases and the J gene lost 3 bases, with 8 bases spanning the gap. Germline-derived CDR1 and CDR2 are SQVTM and ANQGSEA. This CDR3 is CSVTALGNTIYF. CDR3 bases: TGCAGCGTTACAGCTCTTGGAAACACCATATATTTT. Supplemented by reference TRBV29-1 and TRBJ1-3, the full variable domain reads SAVISQKPSRDICQRGTSLTIQCQVDSQVTMMFWYRQQPGQSLTLIATANQGSEATYESGFVIDKFPISRPNLTFSTLTVSNMSPEDSSIYLCSVTALGNTIYFGEGSWLTVV.

This clonotype was found many times. V usage is TRBV12-3 or TRBV12-4 and J usage is TRBJ1-1; maybe TRBD1 (6 bases). The CDR3 extends over 15 amino acids. V was pared by 5 bases and J by 1 base, with 14 bases between. CDR3: CASSPSGGANTEAFF. CDR3 bases: TGTGCCAGCAGTCCCAGCGGGGGGGCGAACACTGAAGCTTTCTTT.

At least ten counts were recorded for this clonotype. The genes are TRBV5-1 and TRBJ2-3; the match to TRBD1 covers 11 bases. V dropped 2 bases and J dropped 0; count of bases not matched to a gene: 8. The CDR3 runs to 18 residues. From germline, CDR1 is SGHRS and CDR2 YFSETQ. The CDR3 nucleotides read TGCGCCAGCAGCTTAGGACAGGGGGCAAGACCTAGCACAGATACGCAGTATTTT. As protein: CASSLGQGARPSTDTQYF.

This clonotype was picked up many times. This rearrangement joins TRBV7-2 to TRBJ2-1; 10 bases map to TRBD2. CDR3 length: 15 amino acids. CDR1 is SGHTA, CDR2 FQGNSA, per germline. J was trimmed by 1 base and V by 5 bases; bases with no gene match: 2. The CDR3 spells CASSQLAGSYNEQFF. CDR3 nucleotides: TGTGCCAGCAGCCAACTAGCGGGGTCCTACAATGAGCAGTTCTTC.

This clonotype was observed many times. This rearrangement joins TRBV6-6 to TRBJ2-3; 8 bases are a match to TRBD1. This CDR3 spans 15 amino acids. Per germline, CDR1 MNHNY and CDR2 SVGAGI (reference sequence). The ends lost 6 bases at V and 2 bases at J; junction bases unmatched: 7. This CDR3 is CASRQGGLDTDTQYF. DNA for the CDR3: TGTGCCAGCAGACAGGGGGGCTTGGACACAGATACGCAGTATTTT.

This clonotype was recorded many times. The chain couples TRBV5-1 to TRBJ2-3, with D perhaps matching TRBD1 (6 bases). CDR1 is SGHRS and CDR2 is YFSETQ in the germline V gene. This CDR3 spans 14 amino acids. Trimming pared 5 bases from V and 5 bases from J, leaving 15 bases between. The CDR3 loop reads CASRLFQGRDTQYF. CDR3 sequence (DNA): TGCGCCAGCAGGCTTTTTCAGGGGAGAGATACGCAGTATTTT.

This clonotype has at least ten counts. The chain has TRBV6-5 and TRBJ1-1; maybe TRBD1 (6 bases). CDR3 length: 13 amino acids. The V gene's germline CDR1 is MNHEY and CDR2 SVGAGI. V was shortened by 6 bases and J by 2 bases, with 10 bases between the two germline ends. CDR3 nucleotide sequence: TGTGCCAGCAGGGCCGGGACAAACACTGAAGCTTTCTTT. Its protein product is CASRAGTNTEAFF.

The chain carries TRBV5-5 and TRBJ2-2; D is unresolved. Between the trimmed V and J ends, which lost 1 base and 7 bases, there was a span of 17 bases. CDR1 SGHKS and CDR2 YYEKEE come from the germline V gene (reference sequence). This CDR3 has 16 residues. The CDR3 spells CASSLLVDRAGGELFF. As DNA, the CDR3 is TGTGCCAGCAGCTTGCTAGTGGACCGCGCCGGCGGGGAGCTGTTTTTT.

This clonotype was counted many times. The chain links TRBV20-1 to TRBJ2-1; 10 positions match TRBD1. CDR3 size: 15 residues. The V segment lost 3 bases and the J segment 5 bases; nucleotides outside the gene matches: 7. Germline V gene sequence: CDR1 DFQATT, CDR2 SNEGSKA (reference sequence). The CDR3, as DNA: TGCAGTGCTAGGGACACCGGGACAGGGGACAATGAGCAGTTCTTC. This gives the protein CSARDTGTGDNEQFF.

Comments on this clonotype: A read error may explain this, as a much larger clone is one base away. The V and J genes are TRBV14 and TRBJ1-2; no firm D call. The germline gives CDR1 SGHDN, CDR2 FVKESK. CDR3 length: 13 residues. CDR3 DNA sequence: TGTGCCATCAGCCAACAACAGAGATATGGCTACACCTTC. Amino acids: CAISQQQRYGYTF.

This clonotype has a count of ten or more. The rearrangement links TRBV12-5 to TRBJ2-3; D is undetermined. Per the germline V gene, CDR1 is LGHNT and CDR2 is FRNRAP. The V and J ends lost 1 base and 3 bases respectively, with 11 bases between them. The CDR3 covers 15 residues. DNA of the CDR3: TGTGCTAGTGGTTTGGGTAGGGTGGGGACAGATACGCAGTATTTT. Its protein is CASGLGRVGTDTQYF.

The rearrangement joins TRBV5-1 to TRBJ2-6; tentative D call: TRBD1 (5 bases). Germline CDR1 SGHRS, CDR2 YFSETQ. This CDR3 has 14 amino acids. Trimming left V 5 bases short and J 4 bases short, with 10 bases between. Written as DNA, the CDR3 is TGCGCCAGCAGTCATGGGGCAGGGGCCAACGTCCTGACTTTC. The encoded protein is CASSHGAGANVLTF.

Many counts were recorded for this clonotype. The chain employs TRBV19 and TRBJ2-6; a weak D match, TRBD1 (5 bases). The CDR3 sequence is 18 residues long. Trimming stripped 3 bases from V and 0 bases from J, with 15 bases between. Germline CDR1 LNHDA, CDR2 SQIVND (reference sequence). As DNA, the CDR3 is TGTGCCAGTAGTATCGCAGTCCTAAGGGGCTCTGGGGCCAACGTCCTGACTTTC. As protein: CASSIAVLRGSGANVLTF.

This clonotype was counted at least ten times. The chain uses TRBV5-1 and TRBJ2-1, with D tentatively TRBD1 (6 bases). V was clipped by 0 bases and J by 6 bases, with 16 bases between them. CDR3 length: 16 residues. In germline, CDR1 is SGHRS, CDR2 YFSETQ. Here the CDR3 reads CASSLGQANSLNEQFF. For the CDR3, the DNA is TGCGCCAGCAGCTTGGGACAGGCTAATTCTCTCAATGAGCAGTTCTTC.

Many counts were recorded for this clonotype. The V and J genes are TRBV5-1 and TRBJ2-5, with TRBD2 identical over 14 bases. The V gene's germline CDR1 is SGHRS and CDR2 YFSETQ. Losses at the gene ends were 4 bases for V and 9 bases for J; bases not matched to a gene: 8. The CDR3 is 15 amino acids. The CDR3 loop reads CASSGLAGGPGAQYF. In DNA, the CDR3 is TGCGCCAGCAGCGGACTAGCGGGGGGTCCGGGGGCCCAGTACTTC.

This clonotype has at least ten counts. The V call is TRBV5-1, the J call TRBJ2-5; the match to TRBD1 covers 9 bases. Germline lookup yields CDR1 SGHRS and CDR2 YFSETQ. This CDR3 is 15 amino acids long. J was trimmed by 5 bases and V by 0 bases; bases with no gene match: 5. The CDR3: CASSLEGQGVETQYF. Here the CDR3 DNA reads TGCGCCAGCAGCTTGGAGGGACAGGGCGTGGAGACCCAGTACTTC.

This clonotype was counted many times. The chain links TRBV6-5 to TRBJ2-1, with TRBD1 matching over 9 bases. The germline CDR1 and CDR2 sequences are MNHEY and SVGAGI. CDR3 length: 16 amino acids. With V trimmed by 2 bases and J by 8 bases, 10 bases remained unmatched. The DNA of the CDR3 is TGTGCCAGCAGTTACCTAGGGACAGGGAAAGCGGATGAGCAGTTCTTC. Encoded protein: CASSYLGTGKADEQFF.

This clonotype was observed many times. The chain couples TRBV3-1 to TRBJ2-5; 11 nucleotides align to TRBD2. Losses at the gene ends were 1 base for V and 2 bases for J; bases not matched to a gene: 3. This CDR3 spans 16 amino acids. CDR1 and CDR2 from the germline V gene are LGHDT and YNNKEL (reference sequence). For the CDR3, the DNA is TGTGCCAGCAGCCAAGCTAGACTAGCGGGGCAAGAGACCCAGTACTTC. Protein product: CASSQARLAGQETQYF.

This clonotype was counted at least ten times. V gene TRBV6-1 combines with J gene TRBJ1-1; D unclear. The CDR3 contains 15 residues. V was clipped by 6 bases and J by 0 bases, with 14 bases between them. The germline gives CDR1 MNHNS, CDR2 SASEGT. CDR3 nucleotides: TGTGCCAGCAGGACGATGGGGTTAATGAACACTGAAGCTTTCTTT. Encoded protein: CASRTMGLMNTEAFF.

This clonotype occurred many times. This chain joins TRBV14 and TRBJ1-5, with TRBD1 matching over 7 bases. The CDR3 is 13 amino acids. The V gene end was trimmed by 7 bases and the J gene end by 7 bases; junction bases not matched to a gene: 7. The V gene's germline CDR1 is SGHDN and CDR2 FVKESK. This CDR3 is CASNQGVGQPQHF. CDR3 in DNA: TGTGCCAGCAACCAGGGGGTCGGGCAGCCCCAGCATTTT.